These T cell receptor beta chains were read from a single sample in a study of control samples from healthy donors and cancer patients. The protocol was immunoSEQ multiplex PCR, while the TCRdb copy is restricted to in-frame clones and leaves out a portion. The sample shows around 130,000 clones, around 90% of them seen only once. Sequenced material: blood. These receptors were collected from a man between 18 and 35 years old in good health. CDR3s include the opening cysteine and the closing phenylalanine or tryptophan. The D gene is left open where the match is weak. Expanded clones are given a class, and other clones once, few, many or no size at all.

abundance: NA
d_gene: NA
v_gene: TRBV4-1
j_gene: TRBJ2-1
CDR3nt: TGCGCCAGCAGCCAGACCGGGGGCAGCGGACTACATGGTGAGCAGTTCTTC
CDR3aa: CASSQTGGSGLHGEQFF

abundance: NA
d_gene: NA
v_gene: TRBV11-3
j_gene: TRBJ2-1
CDR3nt: TGTGCCAGCACCCCCTCCAGGGCCACCTACAATGAGCAGTTCTTC
CDR3aa: CASTPSRATYNEQFF

abundance: NA
d_gene: NA
v_gene: TRBV27
j_gene: TRBJ1-3
CDR3nt: TGTGCCAGCAGTTTAGGGGGACTGTCCTCTGGAAACACCATATATTTT
CDR3aa: CASSLGGLSSGNTIYF

abundance: NA
d_gene: TRBD2
v_gene: TRBV11-3
j_gene: TRBJ2-7
CDR3nt: TGTGCCAGCAGCTTATACCCTCCCACTAGCGGGGGATTGTACGAGCAGTACTTC
CDR3aa: CASSLYPPTSGGLYEQYF

abundance: NA
d_gene: NA
v_gene: TRBV5-5
j_gene: TRBJ2-1
CDR3nt: TGTGCCAGCAGCTTGTACGGGAGAGAACAGTTCTTC
CDR3aa: CASSLYGREQFF

abundance: NA
d_gene: NA
v_gene: TRBV7-9
j_gene: TRBJ2-3
CDR3nt: TGTGCCAGCACCCCTTTCACAGATACGCAGTATTTT
CDR3aa: CASTPFTDTQYF

abundance: NA
d_gene: TRBD1
v_gene: TRBV5-6
j_gene: TRBJ2-3
CDR3nt: TGTGCCAGCAGCTTCGACAGGGTAGGGACAGATACGCAGTATTTT
CDR3aa: CASSFDRVGTDTQYF

abundance: NA
d_gene: NA
v_gene: TRBV6-2/TRBV6-3
j_gene: TRBJ2-6
CDR3nt: TGTGCCAGCAGTTACTCTAGCTCTGGGGCCAACGTCCTGACTTTC
CDR3aa: CASSYSSSGANVLTF

abundance: NA
d_gene: TRBD2
v_gene: TRBV7-3
j_gene: TRBJ2-3
CDR3nt: TGTGCCAGCAGCTTAACGTTAGCGGGAGGGCTTGATACGCAGTATTTT
CDR3aa: CASSLTLAGGLDTQYF

abundance: NA
d_gene: NA
v_gene: TRBV28
j_gene: TRBJ2-1
CDR3nt: TGTGCCAGCGAGTTCCGTCCAGGGTACAATGAGCAGTTCTTC
CDR3aa: CASEFRPGYNEQFF

abundance: NA
d_gene: NA
v_gene: TRBV28
j_gene: TRBJ2-5
CDR3nt: TGTGCCAGCGAGGGGGGCGAAGAGACCCAGTACTTC
CDR3aa: CASEGGEETQYF

abundance: NA
d_gene: TRBD1
v_gene: TRBV5-4
j_gene: TRBJ1-5
CDR3nt: TGTGCCAGCAGCTTGGGGACAGGGAATCAGCCCCAGCATTTT
CDR3aa: CASSLGTGNQPQHF

abundance: medium-sized
d_gene: NA
v_gene: TRBV6-4
j_gene: TRBJ2-2
CDR3nt: TGTGCCAGCAGTGACTCGACAGCGAACACCGGGGAGCTGTTTTTT
CDR3aa: CASSDSTANTGELFF

abundance: NA
d_gene: TRBD2
v_gene: TRBV6-5
j_gene: TRBJ2-5
CDR3nt: TGTGCCAGCTCTTTACGGGGGGTGAACCAAGAGACCCAGTACTTC
CDR3aa: CASSLRGVNQETQYF

abundance: NA
d_gene: NA
v_gene: TRBV5-6
j_gene: TRBJ1-1
CDR3nt: TGTGCCAGCAGCTCCGGGGGCCGGGGGGCCCATGGGAACACTGAAGCTTTCTTT
CDR3aa: CASSSGGRGAHGNTEAFF

abundance: NA
d_gene: NA
v_gene: TRBV2
j_gene: TRBJ1-2
CDR3nt: TGTGCCAGCAGTGAAGCGGGCAGAAGCTTGTATGGCTACACCTTC
CDR3aa: CASSEAGRSLYGYTF

abundance: NA
d_gene: TRBD1
v_gene: TRBV5-1
j_gene: TRBJ2-7
CDR3nt: TGCGCCACTCGACCGGGACAGGGGGCCTACGAGCAGTACTTC
CDR3aa: CATRPGQGAYEQYF

abundance: NA
d_gene: TRBD1
v_gene: TRBV9
j_gene: TRBJ1-1
CDR3nt: TGTGCCAGCAGCGGGGGGACAGTGAACACTGAAGCTTTCTTT
CDR3aa: CASSGGTVNTEAFF

abundance: NA
d_gene: NA
v_gene: TRBV6-5
j_gene: TRBJ1-2
CDR3nt: TGTGCCAGCCCCGAGGGGACCGGCTACACCTTC
CDR3aa: CASPEGTGYTF

abundance: NA
d_gene: NA
v_gene: TRBV27
j_gene: TRBJ1-5
CDR3nt: TGTGCCAGCAGTCCACAGCTGAACAATCAGCCCCAGCATTTT
CDR3aa: CASSPQLNNQPQHF

abundance: NA
d_gene: NA
v_gene: TRBV30
j_gene: TRBJ1-1
CDR3nt: TGTGCCTGGAGTGGCCGCCGGCCTGAAGCTTTCTTT
CDR3aa: CAWSGRRPEAFF

abundance: NA
d_gene: TRBD1
v_gene: TRBV27
j_gene: TRBJ1-2
CDR3nt: TGTGCCAGCAGTTCCATTGGGACAGGGGACTATGGCTACACCTTC
CDR3aa: CASSSIGTGDYGYTF

abundance: few
d_gene: TRBD2
v_gene: TRBV4-1
j_gene: TRBJ2-1
CDR3nt: TGCGCCAGCAGCCAGATCGGACTAGCGGGGGATAAACTTTACAATGAGCAGTTCTTC
CDR3aa: CASSQIGLAGDKLYNEQFF

abundance: NA
d_gene: NA
v_gene: TRBV28
j_gene: TRBJ2-3
CDR3nt: TGTGCCAGCAGTTTATATTCTAGCGTCAGCACAGATACGCAGTATTTT
CDR3aa: CASSLYSSVSTDTQYF

abundance: NA
d_gene: TRBD1
v_gene: TRBV10-2
j_gene: TRBJ1-5
CDR3nt: TGCGCCAGCCTCGACAGGGAAAGCAATCAGCCCCAGCATTTT
CDR3aa: CASLDRESNQPQHF

abundance: NA
d_gene: TRBD1
v_gene: TRBV19
j_gene: TRBJ2-5
CDR3nt: TGTGCCAGTAGTGTCGGAAGGACAGGGGGCCGGGAGACCCAGTACTTC
CDR3aa: CASSVGRTGGRETQYF

abundance: NA
d_gene: NA
v_gene: TRBV3-1/TRBV3-2
j_gene: TRBJ1-4
CDR3nt: TGTGCCAGCAGCCAACAGACTGAAAAACTGTTTTTT
CDR3aa: CASSQQTEKLFF

abundance: NA
d_gene: NA
v_gene: TRBV7-9
j_gene: TRBJ2-1
CDR3nt: TGTGCCAGCACCCCCGGTGGGGGGAGCCACTACAATGAGCAGTTCTTC
CDR3aa: CASTPGGGSHYNEQFF

abundance: once
d_gene: NA
v_gene: TRBV11-3
j_gene: TRBJ2-6
CDR3nt: TGTGCCAGCAAGCCTGGCGGGGCCAACGTCCTGACTTTC
CDR3aa: CASKPGGANVLTF

abundance: NA
d_gene: NA
v_gene: TRBV4-3
j_gene: TRBJ2-3
CDR3nt: TGCGCCAGCAGCCAAGAGACTTGGACTAGCACAGATACGCAGTATTTT
CDR3aa: CASSQETWTSTDTQYF